Listed below are T cell receptor beta chains from one sample, sequenced in a study of T cell responses to AZD1222 COVID-19 vaccine. Measured with immunoSEQ multiplex PCR; TCRdb has only the in-frame clones, and not every one. In the table there are fewer than 150,000 clones, 80% to 90% of which are singletons. The specimen comprised peripheral blood, sampled 28 days after the second AZD1222 dose. The source is an adult who received the AZD1222 COVID-19 vaccine. CDR3s include the opening cysteine and the closing phenylalanine or tryptophan. The order of the fields is D gene, V gene, clone size, J gene, CDR3 protein, CDR3 DNA. A D gene is named only where the DNA matches it firmly. A clone size is listed for some rows: how often the clone was seen (once, few, many), or a class if it is expanded.

TRBD2,TRBV18,.,TRBJ2-7,CASCPGLAYEQYF,TGTGCCAGCTGTCCGGGACTAGCCTACGAGCAGTACTTC
.,TRBV5-4,.,TRBJ2-3,CASSLDLGNPDTQYF,TGTGCCAGCAGCTTGGATCTGGGGAATCCCGATACGCAGTATTTT
TRBD1,TRBV29-1,.,TRBJ2-7,CSVGQGGREQYF,TGCAGCGTCGGACAGGGCGGGCGGGAGCAGTACTTC
.,TRBV29-1,.,TRBJ1-1,CSVEGHMMNTEAFF,TGCAGCGTTGAGGGTCATATGATGAACACTGAAGCTTTCTTT
.,TRBV15,.,TRBJ2-6,CATRNGGGSGANVLTF,TGTGCCACCAGGAACGGTGGGGGCTCTGGGGCCAACGTCCTGACTTTC
TRBD1,TRBV7-3,.,TRBJ2-1,CASSPGDRVNEQFF,TGTGCCAGCAGCCCGGGGGACAGGGTCAATGAGCAGTTCTTC
TRBD2,TRBV10-1,.,TRBJ2-2,CASSGPLGLAGAHGELFF,TGCGCCAGCAGTGGCCCTTTGGGACTAGCGGGAGCGCACGGGGAGCTGTTTTTT
.,TRBV2,.,TRBJ2-3,CASTGCGLSTDTQYF,TGTGCCAGCACAGGTTGTGGACTCAGCACAGATACGCAGTATTTT
TRBD2,TRBV6-5,.,TRBJ2-3,CASQWRESTDTQYF,TGTGCCAGCCAGTGGCGGGAGAGCACAGATACGCAGTATTTT
.,TRBV2,.,TRBJ2-3,CASSEQGSTDTQYF,TGTGCCAGCAGTGAACAGGGAAGCACAGATACGCAGTATTTT
.,TRBV9,.,TRBJ2-2,CASSVRSLNTGELFF,TGTGCCAGCAGCGTTAGGAGTCTGAACACCGGGGAGCTGTTTTTT
TRBD2,TRBV5-1,.,TRBJ2-5,CASSLLAGVGLETQYF,TGCGCCAGCAGCTTGCTAGCGGGAGTAGGTTTGGAGACCCAGTACTTC
TRBD2,TRBV10-3,once,TRBJ2-3,CAISEASSGSTDTQYF,TGTGCCATCAGTGAGGCTAGTAGCGGGAGCACAGATACGCAGTATTTT
.,TRBV5-6,few,TRBJ2-1,CASSLRRGYNEQFF,TGTGCCAGCAGCTTGAGGCGGGGATACAATGAGCAGTTCTTC
.,TRBV5-1,.,TRBJ1-3,CASSNLSSGNTIYF,TGCGCCAGCAGCAATCTAAGCTCTGGAAACACCATATATTTT
.,TRBV2,once,TRBJ1-2,CASTGQAKFYGYTF,TGTGCCAGCACCGGGCAGGCGAAATTCTATGGCTACACCTTC
.,TRBV6-5,.,TRBJ1-5,CASAFFGDQPQHF,TGTGCCAGCGCGTTCTTCGGCGATCAGCCCCAGCATTTT
.,TRBV25-1,.,TRBJ1-6,CASSESYRENSPLHF,TGTGCCAGCAGTGAATCATATCGGGAAAATTCACCCCTCCACTTT
TRBD1,TRBV25-1,.,TRBJ1-6,CASSDRDRGIDSPLHF,TGTGCCAGCAGTGACCGTGACAGGGGGATTGATTCACCCCTCCACTTT
.,TRBV19,once,TRBJ2-4,CASSENRDHQYF,TGTGCCAGTAGTGAGAATAGGGACCATCAGTACTTC
TRBD2,TRBV29-1,.,TRBJ2-3,CSSLGLAGADTQYF,TGCAGCTCGCTTGGGCTAGCGGGGGCAGATACGCAGTATTTT
.,TRBV18,.,TRBJ2-7,CASSPSQGDYGYEQYF,TGTGCCAGCTCACCATCACAGGGCGATTACGGCTACGAGCAGTACTTC
.,TRBV30,.,TRBJ1-2,CAWSVSQTLGGYGYTF,TGTGCCTGGAGTGTATCCCAGACCTTGGGGGGCTATGGCTACACCTTC
.,TRBV5-1,.,TRBJ1-1,CASSELGGNTEAFF,TGCGCCAGCAGCGAGCTAGGGGGGAACACTGAAGCTTTCTTT
TRBD2,TRBV5-4,.,TRBJ2-1,CASSLSGRSYNEQFF,TGTGCCAGCAGCTTAAGCGGGAGGTCCTACAATGAGCAGTTCTTC
.,TRBV27,.,TRBJ2-5,CASSGGETQYF,TGTGCCAGCAGCGGGGGAGAGACCCAGTACTTC
.,TRBV11-2,.,TRBJ1-1,CASRFHPLGLNTEAFF,TGTGCCAGCAGGTTTCATCCGTTGGGCTTGAACACTGAAGCTTTCTTT
.,TRBV10-1,.,TRBJ1-2,CASRGGDQWEYGYTF,TGCGCCAGCAGGGGGGGGGATCAATGGGAATATGGCTACACCTTC
.,TRBV15,.,TRBJ2-2,CATSVGTANTGELFF,TGTGCCACCAGCGTCGGGACGGCGAACACCGGGGAGCTGTTTTTT
TRBD1,TRBV7-2,few,TRBJ1-4,CASSRQGATNEKLFF,TGTGCCAGCAGCAGACAGGGGGCAACTAATGAAAAACTGTTTTTT
TRBD1,TRBV25-1,.,TRBJ1-4,CASSKGDRDEKLFF,TGTGCCAGCAGTAAGGGTGACAGGGACGAAAAACTGTTTTTT
TRBD1,TRBV19,.,TRBJ2-7,CASSIRDSYYEQYF,TGTGCCAGTAGTATCCGGGACAGCTACTACGAGCAGTACTTC
TRBD2,TRBV27,once,TRBJ2-2,CASSLSYGTSLNTGELFF,TGTGCCAGCAGTTTATCGTATGGGACTAGCTTGAACACCGGGGAGCTGTTTTTT
TRBD2,TRBV5-1,.,TRBJ2-5,CASSVSGEETQYF,TGCGCCAGCAGCGTTAGCGGGGAGGAGACCCAGTACTTC
.,TRBV6-1,.,TRBJ1-2,CASSEGARNYGYTF,TGTGCCAGCAGTGAAGGAGCCAGGAACTATGGCTACACCTTC
.,TRBV6-5,.,TRBJ1-4,CASSYSTAANEKLFF,TGTGCCAGCAGTTACTCGACGGCAGCTAATGAAAAACTGTTTTTT
.,TRBV10-3,.,TRBJ1-2,CAISESGRGNYGYTF,TGTGCCATCAGTGAGTCCGGCAGGGGTAACTATGGCTACACCTTC
.,TRBV25-1,.,TRBJ1-5,CASSGDTYNQPQHF,TGTGCCAGCAGTGGAGACACATACAATCAGCCCCAGCATTTT
TRBD2,TRBV7-9,few,TRBJ2-7,CASSLGTSGIYEQYF,TGTGCCAGCAGCCTCGGGACTAGCGGAATATACGAGCAGTACTTC
.,TRBV13,.,TRBJ1-1,CASSLSGEVSPEAFF,TGTGCCAGCAGCTTAAGTGGGGAGGTTAGCCCTGAAGCTTTCTTT
.,TRBV6-5,.,TRBJ2-1,CASSYSDNEQFF,TGTGCCAGCAGTTACTCAGACAATGAGCAGTTCTTC
.,TRBV10-3,.,TRBJ2-5,CAISESQGRETQYF,TGTGCCATCAGTGAGTCCCAGGGGCGTGAGACCCAGTACTTC
.,TRBV5-5,.,TRBJ1-1,CASSPSWGNTEAFF,TGTGCCAGCAGCCCAAGTTGGGGTAACACTGAAGCTTTCTTT
TRBD1,TRBV25-1,.,TRBJ1-6,CASSDNYAGGFGSPLHF,TGTGCCAGCAGTGATAACTACGCAGGGGGCTTTGGGTCACCCCTCCACTTT
.,TRBV11-2,.,TRBJ1-3,CASSFEPLSGNTIYF,TGTGCCAGCAGCTTTGAACCACTATCTGGAAACACCATATATTTT
.,TRBV19,.,TRBJ1-2,CASTQSGERLYGYTF,TGTGCCAGTACCCAATCGGGGGAGAGACTCTATGGCTACACCTTC
.,TRBV25-1,once,TRBJ1-6,CASSDGFSYNSPLHF,TGTGCCAGCAGTGATGGTTTCTCCTATAATTCACCCCTCCACTTT